This entry lists 8 T cell receptor beta chains sequenced from one sample in a study of monozygotic twins with inflammatory bowel disease. TCRdb derives one entry per CDR3 protein from the 5' RACE reads, leaving out DNA. The sample holds about 300,000 distinct CDR3 sequences. The material sequenced was blood. These receptors came from a human donor with ulcerative colitis or Crohn's disease, or a healthy co-twin of an affected twin (not recorded which).

This chain uses TRBV2 with TRBJ2-5; the TCRdb call, TRBD1, lacks DNA for checking. The CDR3 covers 15 residues. Per germline, CDR1 SNHLY and CDR2 FYNNEI. Here the CDR3 reads CASTLRDRGQETQYF.

This sequence joins TRBV4-3 and TRBJ2-2; TCRdb gives TRBD1 as the D gene, but with no DNA this cannot be confirmed. Germline V gene data show CDR1 as LGHNA and CDR2 as YSLEER. This CDR3 spans 16 amino acids. This CDR3 reads CASSQAGAGGFGELFF.

The chain combines TRBV29-1 with TRBJ2-3. CDR1 is SQVTM, CDR2 ANQGSEA, per germline. There are 13 residues in the CDR3. The CDR3 here is CSVEEDRTDTQYF.

The rearrangement links TRBV28 to TRBJ2-1; lacking DNA, the TRBD1 call made by TCRdb goes unchecked. CDR1 and CDR2 from the germline V gene are MDHEN and SYDVKM. The CDR3 loop spans 16 amino acids. The CDR3 is CASRAQGLDMGLEQFF. The full variable domain, in which reference TRBV28 and TRBJ2-1 provide the parts outside the CDR3, is DVKVTQSSRYLVKRTGEKVFLECVQDMDHENMFWYRQDPGLGLRLIYFSYDVKMKEKGDIPEGYSVSREKKERFSLILESASTNQTSMYLCASRAQGLDMGLEQFFGPGTRLTVL.

The chain employs TRBV28 and TRBJ2-1; TCRdb's assignment of TRBD1 cannot be checked, as there is no DNA. From germline, CDR1 is MDHEN and CDR2 SYDVKM. The CDR3 runs 16 residues. The CDR3 is CASSYLDRTVYNEQFF.

The rearrangement links TRBV5-4 to TRBJ2-7; TCRdb calls TRBD1, which cannot be checked without DNA. There are 13 residues in the CDR3. Germline CDR1 SGHNT, CDR2 YYREEE (reference sequence). Here the CDR3 reads CASSLSANYEQYF. The complete variable domain, with remaining parts taken from reference TRBV5-4 and TRBJ2-7, reads ETGVTQSPTHLIKTRGQQVTLRCSSQSGHNTVSWYQQALGQGPQFIFQYYREEENGRGNFPPRFSGLQFPNYSSELNVNALELDDSALYLCASSLSANYEQYFGPGTRLTVT.

This chain uses TRBV4-3 with TRBJ2-2. The CDR3 has 15 residues. CDR1 is LGHNA and CDR2 is YSLEER in the germline V gene. The CDR3 reads CASSQGSAVTGELFF.

The chain carries TRBV28 and TRBJ2-3; TCRdb's D call, TRBD1, is unchecked because there is no DNA. The CDR3 extends over 17 amino acids. Germline-derived CDR1 and CDR2 are MDHEN and SYDVKM. The CDR3 is CASSWGQGVTYTDTQYF.